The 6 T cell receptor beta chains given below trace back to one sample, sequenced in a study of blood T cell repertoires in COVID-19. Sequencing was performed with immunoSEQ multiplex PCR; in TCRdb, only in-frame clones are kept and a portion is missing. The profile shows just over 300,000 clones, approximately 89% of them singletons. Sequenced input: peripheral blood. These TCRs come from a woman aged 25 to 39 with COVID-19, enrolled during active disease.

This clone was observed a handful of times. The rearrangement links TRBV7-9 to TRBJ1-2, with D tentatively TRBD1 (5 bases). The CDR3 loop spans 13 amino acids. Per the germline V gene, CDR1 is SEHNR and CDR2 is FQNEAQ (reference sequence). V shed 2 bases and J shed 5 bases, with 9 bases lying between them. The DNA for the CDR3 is TGTGCCAGCAGCTTATCACCAGGGTATGGCTACACCTTC. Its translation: CASSLSPGYGYTF.

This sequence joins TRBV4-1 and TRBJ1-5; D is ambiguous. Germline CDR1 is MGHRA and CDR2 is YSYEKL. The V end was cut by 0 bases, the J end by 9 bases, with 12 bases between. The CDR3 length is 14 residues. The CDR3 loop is CASSQDTGTGPQHF. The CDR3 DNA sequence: TGCGCCAGCAGCCAAGATACGGGAACTGGGCCCCAGCATTTT.

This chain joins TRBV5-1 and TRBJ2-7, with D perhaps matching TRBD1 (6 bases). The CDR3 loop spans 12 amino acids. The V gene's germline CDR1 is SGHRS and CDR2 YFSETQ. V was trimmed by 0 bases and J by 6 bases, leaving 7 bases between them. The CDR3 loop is CASSLEGVEQYF. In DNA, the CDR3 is TGCGCCAGCAGCTTGGAGGGGGTCGAGCAGTACTTC.

The CDR3 region has the DNA TGTGCCAGCAGCCATGATACCAGCTCCTACAATGAGCAGTTCTTC. This sequence encodes CASSHDTSSYNEQFF. The chain is built from TRBV14 and TRBJ2-1; D not resolved. The CDR3 covers 15 residues. Trimming stripped 3 bases from V and 0 bases from J, with 9 bases between. CDR1 and CDR2 from the germline V gene are SGHDN and FVKESK.

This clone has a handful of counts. The CDR3 is CASSTGAGGSNQPQHF. CDR3 in DNA: TGTGCCAGCAGCACAGGGGCCGGGGGTAGCAATCAGCCCCAGCATTTT. The chain carries TRBV7-2 and TRBJ1-5, with 7 bases lining up with TRBD1. The V segment lost 5 bases and the J segment 0 bases; nucleotides outside the gene matches: 7. The CDR3 consists of 16 residues. CDR1 SGHTA and CDR2 FQGNSA come from the germline V gene.

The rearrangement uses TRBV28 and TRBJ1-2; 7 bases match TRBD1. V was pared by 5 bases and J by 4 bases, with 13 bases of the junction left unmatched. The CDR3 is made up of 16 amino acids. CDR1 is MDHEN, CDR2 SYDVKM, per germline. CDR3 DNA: TGTGCCAGCAGTCCACCCCCGGGACAGATATTCTATGGCTACACCTTC. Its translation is CASSPPPGQIFYGYTF.